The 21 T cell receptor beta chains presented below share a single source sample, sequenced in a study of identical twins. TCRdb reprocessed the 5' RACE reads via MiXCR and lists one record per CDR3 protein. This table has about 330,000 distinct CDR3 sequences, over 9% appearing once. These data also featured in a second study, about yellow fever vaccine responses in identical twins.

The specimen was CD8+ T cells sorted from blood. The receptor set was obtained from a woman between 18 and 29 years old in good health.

The CDR3 loop is CASSLGSGGSRGTEAFF. CDR3 bases: TGTGCCAGCAGCTTAGGATCGGGAGGGTCCAGGGGCACTGAAGCTTTCTTT. The rearrangement joins TRBV7-9 to TRBJ1-1; possibly TRBD1 for D (6 bases). The germline V and J ends were trimmed by 1 base and 4 bases, with 19 bases remaining between them. Germline CDR1 is SEHNR and CDR2 is FQNEAQ (reference sequence). The CDR3 has 17 amino acids.

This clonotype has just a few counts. In DNA form, the CDR3 reads TGTGCCAGCAGCCCCAGAGGGGGGAAGACCCAGTACTTC. Protein product: CASSPRGGKTQYF. V and J are TRBV6-1 and TRBJ2-5; possibly TRBD1 or TRBD2 for D (6 bases each). Trimming stripped 6 bases from V and 6 bases from J, with 14 bases between. CDR1 and CDR2 (germline): MNHNS, SASEGT. The CDR3 is 13 residues long.

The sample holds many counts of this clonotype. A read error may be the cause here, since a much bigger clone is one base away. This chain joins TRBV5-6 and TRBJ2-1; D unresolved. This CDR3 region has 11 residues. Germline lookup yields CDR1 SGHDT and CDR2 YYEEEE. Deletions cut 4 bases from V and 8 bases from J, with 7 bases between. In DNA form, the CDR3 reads TGTGCCAGCAGCGAAAACGATGAGCAGTTCTTC. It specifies CASSENDEQFF.

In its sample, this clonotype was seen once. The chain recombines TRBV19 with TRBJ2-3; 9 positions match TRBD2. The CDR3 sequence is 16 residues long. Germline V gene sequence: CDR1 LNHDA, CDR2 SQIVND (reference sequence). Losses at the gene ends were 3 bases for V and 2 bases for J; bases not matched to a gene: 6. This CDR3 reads CASSIALAGYTDTQYF. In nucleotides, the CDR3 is TGTGCCAGTAGTATCGCACTAGCGGGCTACACAGATACGCAGTATTTT.

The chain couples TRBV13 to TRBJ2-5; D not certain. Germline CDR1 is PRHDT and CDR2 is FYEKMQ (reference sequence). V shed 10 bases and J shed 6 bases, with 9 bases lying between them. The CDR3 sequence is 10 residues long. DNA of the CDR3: TGTGCCACCCCCGTACAGACCCAGTACTTC. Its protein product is CATPVQTQYF.

CDR3 residues: CASSLAPSGGAAGELFF. In DNA form, the CDR3 reads TGCGCCAGCAGCTTGGCCCCTAGCGGGGGGGCAGCCGGGGAGCTGTTTTTT. V usage is TRBV5-1 and J usage is TRBJ2-2; 12 bases match TRBD2. After removal of 0 bases from V and 6 bases from J, the junction contained 6 bases not matched to a gene. The CDR3 has 17 residues. Germline V gene lookup returns CDR1 SGHRS and CDR2 YFSETQ.

The CDR3 is CASSYSTGGNEQYF. The CDR3 DNA sequence: TGTGCCAGCAGTTACTCAACAGGGGGCAACGAGCAGTACTTC. The V and J genes are TRBV6-5 and TRBJ2-7; the match to TRBD1 covers 9 bases. CDR1 is MNHEY and CDR2 is SVGAGI in the germline V gene. With 0 bases clipped from V and 5 bases from J, the junction kept 2 bases outside the gene matches. The CDR3 has 14 amino acids.

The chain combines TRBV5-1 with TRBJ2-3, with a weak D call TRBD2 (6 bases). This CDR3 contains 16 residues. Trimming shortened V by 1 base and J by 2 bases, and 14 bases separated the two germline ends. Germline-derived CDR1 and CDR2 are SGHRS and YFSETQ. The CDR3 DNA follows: TGCGCCAGCAGCTTGTACACTAGCAGAAACACAGATACGCAGTATTTT. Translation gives CASSLYTSRNTDTQYF.

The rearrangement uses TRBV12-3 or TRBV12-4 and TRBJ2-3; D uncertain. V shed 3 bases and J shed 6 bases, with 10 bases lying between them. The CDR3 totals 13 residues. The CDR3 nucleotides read TGTGCCAGCAGTTTTGAAGCTGTTGATACGCAGTATTTT. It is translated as CASSFEAVDTQYF.

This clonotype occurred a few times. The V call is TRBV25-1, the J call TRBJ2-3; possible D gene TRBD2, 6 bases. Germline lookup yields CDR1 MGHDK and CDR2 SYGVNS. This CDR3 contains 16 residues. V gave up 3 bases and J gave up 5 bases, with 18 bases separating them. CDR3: CASSEVIAETGDTQYF. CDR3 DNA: TGTGCCAGCAGTGAGGTAATAGCGGAGACGGGAGATACGCAGTATTTT.

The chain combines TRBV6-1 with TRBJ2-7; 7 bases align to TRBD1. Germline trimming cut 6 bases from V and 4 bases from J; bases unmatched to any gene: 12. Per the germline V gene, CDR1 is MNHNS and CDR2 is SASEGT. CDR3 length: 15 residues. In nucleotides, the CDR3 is TGTGCCAGCAGACGACAGGGAGTTTGGGAATACGAGCAGTACTTC. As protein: CASRRQGVWEYEQYF.

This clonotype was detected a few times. The CDR3 DNA is TGTGCCAGCAGCTTATCAACAGGGGGAGGGGATACGCAGTATTTT. Amino acid sequence: CASSLSTGGGDTQYF. The chain recombines TRBV7-8 with TRBJ2-3; tentative D call: TRBD1 (8 bases). This CDR3 is built from 15 residues. Germline CDR1 SGHVS, CDR2 FQNEAQ. Trimming took off 2 bases at V and 6 bases at J, with 15 bases between the two ends.

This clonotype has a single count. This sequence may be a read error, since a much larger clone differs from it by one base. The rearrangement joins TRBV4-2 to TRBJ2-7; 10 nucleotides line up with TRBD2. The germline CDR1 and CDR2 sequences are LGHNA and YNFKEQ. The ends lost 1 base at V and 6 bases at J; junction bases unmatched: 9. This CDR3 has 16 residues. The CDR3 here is CASSQVSASGSFEQYF. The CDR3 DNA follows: TGTGCCAGCAGCCAAGTGAGTGCTAGCGGGAGTTTCGAGCAGTACTTC.

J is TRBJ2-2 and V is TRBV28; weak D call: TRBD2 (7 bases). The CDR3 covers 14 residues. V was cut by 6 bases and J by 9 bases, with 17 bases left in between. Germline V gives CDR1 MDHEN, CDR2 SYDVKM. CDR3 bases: TGTGCCAGCAGCAGAGGGGGGGCTCTCCGGGAGCTGTTTTTT. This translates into CASSRGGALRELFF.

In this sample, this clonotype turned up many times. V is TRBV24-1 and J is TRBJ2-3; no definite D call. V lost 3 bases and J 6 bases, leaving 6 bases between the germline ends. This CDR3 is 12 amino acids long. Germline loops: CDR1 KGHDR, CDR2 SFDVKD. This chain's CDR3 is CATSDPTDTQYF. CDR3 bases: TGTGCCACCAGTGATCCTACGGATACGCAGTATTTT.

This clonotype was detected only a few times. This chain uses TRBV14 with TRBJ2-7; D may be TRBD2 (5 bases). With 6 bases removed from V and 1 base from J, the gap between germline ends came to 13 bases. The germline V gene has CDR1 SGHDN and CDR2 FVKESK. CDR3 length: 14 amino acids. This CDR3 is CASSPRGASYEQYF. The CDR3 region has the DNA TGTGCCAGCAGTCCTCGGGGAGCATCCTACGAGCAGTACTTC. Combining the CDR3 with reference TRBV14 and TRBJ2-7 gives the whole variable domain EAGVTQFPSHSVIEKGQTVTLRCDPISGHDNLYWYRRVMGKEIKFLLHFVKESKQDESGMPNNRFLAERTGGTYSTLKVQPAELEDSGVYFCASSPRGASYEQYFGPGTRLTVT.

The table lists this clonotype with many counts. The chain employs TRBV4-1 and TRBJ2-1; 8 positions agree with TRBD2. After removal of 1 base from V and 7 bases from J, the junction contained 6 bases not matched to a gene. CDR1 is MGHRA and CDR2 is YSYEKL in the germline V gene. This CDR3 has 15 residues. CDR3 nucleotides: TGCGCCAGCAGCCAAGGGACTAGCCCAGGTAATGAGCAGTTCTTC. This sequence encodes CASSQGTSPGNEQFF.

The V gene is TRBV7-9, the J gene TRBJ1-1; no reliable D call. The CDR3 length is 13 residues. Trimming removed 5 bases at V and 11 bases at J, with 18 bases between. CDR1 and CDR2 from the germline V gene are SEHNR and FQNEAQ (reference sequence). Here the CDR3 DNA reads TGTGCCAGCAGCCCCGGAATGCGGACCCGGGCTTTCTTT. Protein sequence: CASSPGMRTRAFF. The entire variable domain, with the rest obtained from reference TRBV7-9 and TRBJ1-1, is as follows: DTGVSQNPRHKITKRGQNVTFRCDPISEHNRLYWYRQTLGQGPEFLTYFQNEAQLEKSRLLSDRFSAERPKGSFSTLEIQRTEQGDSAMYLCASSPGMRTRAFFGQGTRLTVV.

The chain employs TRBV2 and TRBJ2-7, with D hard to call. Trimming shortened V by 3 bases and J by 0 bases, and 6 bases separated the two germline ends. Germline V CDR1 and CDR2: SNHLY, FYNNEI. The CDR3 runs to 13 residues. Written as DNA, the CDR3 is TGTGCCAGCAGTGAGGGGATCTCCTACGAGCAGTACGTC. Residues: CASSEGISYEQYV.

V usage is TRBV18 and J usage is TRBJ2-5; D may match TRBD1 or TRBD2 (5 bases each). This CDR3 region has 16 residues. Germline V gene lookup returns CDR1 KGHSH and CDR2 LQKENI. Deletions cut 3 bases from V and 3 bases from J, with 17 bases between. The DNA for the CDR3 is TGTGCCAGCTCACCGACGGGACCCCTCTTTAAAGAGACCCAGTACTTC. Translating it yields CASSPTGPLFKETQYF. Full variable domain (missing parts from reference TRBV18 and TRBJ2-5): NAGVMQNPRHLVRRRGQEARLRCSPMKGHSHVYWYRQLPEEGLKFMVYLQKENIIDESGMPKERFSAEFPKEGPSILRIQQVVRGDSAAYFCASSPTGPLFKETQYFGPGTRLLVL.

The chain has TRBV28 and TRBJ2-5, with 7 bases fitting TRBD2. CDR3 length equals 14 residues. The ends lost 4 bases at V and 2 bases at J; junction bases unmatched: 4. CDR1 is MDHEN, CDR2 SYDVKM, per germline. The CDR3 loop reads CASSWLAVQETQYF. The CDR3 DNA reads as TGTGCCAGCAGTTGGCTAGCGGTACAAGAGACCCAGTACTTC.